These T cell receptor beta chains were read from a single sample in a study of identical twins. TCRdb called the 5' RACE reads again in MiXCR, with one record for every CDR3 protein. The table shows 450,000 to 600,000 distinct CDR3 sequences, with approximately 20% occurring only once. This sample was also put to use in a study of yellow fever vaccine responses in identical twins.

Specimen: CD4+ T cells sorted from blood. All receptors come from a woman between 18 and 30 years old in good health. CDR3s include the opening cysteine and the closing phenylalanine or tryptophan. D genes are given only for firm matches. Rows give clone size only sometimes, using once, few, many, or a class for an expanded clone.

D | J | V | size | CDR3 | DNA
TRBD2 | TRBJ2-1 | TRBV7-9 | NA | CASSFIAGGPGEQFF | TGTGCCAGCAGCTTTATAGCGGGAGGGCCCGGTGAGCAGTTCTTC
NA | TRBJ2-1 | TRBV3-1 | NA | CASSQGTWQFF | TGTGCCAGCAGCCAAGGGACTTGGCAGTTCTTC
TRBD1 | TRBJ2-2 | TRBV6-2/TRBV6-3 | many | CASSTGQGNTGELFF | TGTGCCAGCAGTACCGGACAGGGGAACACCGGGGAGCTGTTTTTT
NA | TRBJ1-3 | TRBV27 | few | CASSLSVNSGNTIYF | TGTGCCAGCAGTTTATCAGTGAACTCTGGAAACACCATATATTTT
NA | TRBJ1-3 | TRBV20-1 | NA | CSARVVQSGNTIYF | TGCAGTGCTAGAGTGGTTCAATCTGGAAACACCATATATTTT
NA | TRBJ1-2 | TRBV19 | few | CASSRIGDYGYTF | TGTGCCAGTAGTCGGATAGGGGACTATGGCTACACCTTC
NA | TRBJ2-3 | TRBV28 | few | CASSLGGTQDTQYF | TGTGCCAGCAGTTTAGGTGGGACCCAAGATACGCAGTATTTT
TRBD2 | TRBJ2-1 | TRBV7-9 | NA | CASSSLWAGALLEQFF | TGTGCCAGCAGCTCCTTATGGGCGGGAGCATTATTGGAGCAGTTCTTC
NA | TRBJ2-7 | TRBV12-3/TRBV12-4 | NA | CASSARGSLSYEQYF | TGTGCCAGCAGCGCGAGGGGGAGCCTTTCCTACGAGCAGTACTTC
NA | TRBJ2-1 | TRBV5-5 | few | CASSLQGTIYNEQFF | TGTGCCAGCAGCTTGCAGGGGACCATTTACAATGAGCAGTTCTTC
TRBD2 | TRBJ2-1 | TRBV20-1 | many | CSARLAGGNEQFF | TGCAGTGCTAGGCTAGCGGGGGGAAATGAGCAGTTCTTC
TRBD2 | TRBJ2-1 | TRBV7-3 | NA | CASSLTAGGIYNEQFF | TGTGCCAGCAGCTTAACGGCGGGAGGAATCTACAATGAGCAGTTCTTC
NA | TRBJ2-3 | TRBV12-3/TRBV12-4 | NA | CASSHTGPSDTQYF | TGTGCCAGCAGTCATACGGGACCATCGGATACGCAGTATTTT
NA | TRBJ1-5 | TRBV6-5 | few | CASSYSRENQPQHF | TGTGCCAGCAGTTACTCTAGAGAAAATCAGCCCCAGCATTTT
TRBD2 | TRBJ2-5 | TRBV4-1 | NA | CASSPPRAGGSETQYF | TGCGCCAGCAGCCCCCCCCGGGCGGGAGGCTCGGAGACCCAGTACTTC
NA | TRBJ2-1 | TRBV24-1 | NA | CATSDTINEQFF | TGTGCCACCAGTGACACAATCAATGAGCAGTTCTTC
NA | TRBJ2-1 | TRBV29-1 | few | CSVEDRMTYNEQFF | TGCAGCGTTGAAGACAGGATGACCTACAATGAGCAGTTCTTC
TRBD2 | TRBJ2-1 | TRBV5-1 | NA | CASSLETSGRLNEQFF | TGCGCCAGCAGCTTGGAAACTAGCGGGAGACTCAATGAGCAGTTCTTC
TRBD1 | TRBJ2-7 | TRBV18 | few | CASSPLQGTTSYEQYF | TGTGCCAGCTCACCCTTACAGGGGACGACCTCCTACGAGCAGTACTTC
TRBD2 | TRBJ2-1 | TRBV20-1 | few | CSAAGTSRVSGQFF | TGCAGTGCTGCAGGGACTAGCAGGGTCTCGGGGCAGTTCTTC
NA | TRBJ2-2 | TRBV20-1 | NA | CSPSQGGLTGELFF | TGCAGTCCCTCCCAGGGCGGGTTAACCGGGGAGCTGTTTTTT
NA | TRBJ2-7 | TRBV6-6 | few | CASSGGPGREQYF | TGTGCCAGCAGTGGTGGGCCTGGAAGGGAGCAGTACTTC
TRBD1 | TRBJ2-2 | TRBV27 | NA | CASSKEGQATNTGELFF | TGTGCCAGCAGCAAAGAGGGACAGGCCACGAACACCGGGGAGCTGTTTTTT
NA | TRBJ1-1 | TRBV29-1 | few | CSVKGEPQAFF | TGCAGCGTAAAAGGGGAGCCCCAAGCTTTCTTT
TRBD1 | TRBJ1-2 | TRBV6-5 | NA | CASSSDRGANYGYTF | TGTGCCAGCAGTTCAGACAGGGGCGCCAACTATGGCTACACCTTC
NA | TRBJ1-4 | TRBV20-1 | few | CSATGAFEKLFF | TGCAGTGCGACTGGGGCATTTGAAAAACTGTTTTTT